Listed below are T cell receptor beta chains from one sample, sequenced in a study of cytomegalovirus exposure and HLA in healthy donors. Profiled with immunoSEQ multiplex PCR; TCRdb holds only in-frame clones, not every one. Counted here are approximately 110,000 clones, around 75% occurring once; the ten biggest clones make up 1.3%. The source material was PBMCs. The receptors originated from a man aged 35-49 years in good health and CMV-seronegative. The CDR3 runs from the conserved cysteine through the conserved F or W. A D gene is named only where the DNA matches it firmly. Expanded clones get a size class; other rows say once, few or many, or leave the size out.

v_gene: TRBV28
j_gene: TRBJ1-5
d_gene: TRBD1
abundance: once
CDR3aa: CASSRDRERNQPQHF
CDR3nt: TGTGCCAGCAGTCGGGACAGGGAGAGAAATCAGCCCCAGCATTTT

v_gene: TRBV29-1
j_gene: TRBJ2-3
d_gene: TRBD2
abundance: once
CDR3aa: CSVIAGASTDTQYF
CDR3nt: TGCAGCGTTATAGCGGGGGCCTCCACAGATACGCAGTATTTT

v_gene: TRBV6-5
j_gene: TRBJ1-2
d_gene: -
abundance: few
CDR3aa: CASSYARDTGGYTF
CDR3nt: TGTGCCAGCAGTTACGCAAGGGACACAGGGGGCTACACCTTC

v_gene: TRBV5-1
j_gene: TRBJ2-2
d_gene: -
abundance: -
CDR3aa: CASSLGPNTGELFF
CDR3nt: TGCGCCAGCAGCTTGGGGCCGAACACCGGGGAGCTGTTTTTT

v_gene: TRBV18
j_gene: TRBJ1-1
d_gene: TRBD1
abundance: -
CDR3aa: CASSRQGAVSTEAFF
CDR3nt: TGTGCCAGCTCGCGACAGGGGGCAGTCTCTACTGAAGCTTTCTTT

v_gene: TRBV7-8
j_gene: TRBJ1-3
d_gene: -
abundance: -
CDR3aa: CASSPRVGSGNTIYF
CDR3nt: TGTGCCAGCAGCCCCAGGGTGGGCTCTGGAAACACCATATATTTT

v_gene: TRBV6-4
j_gene: TRBJ1-1
d_gene: -
abundance: few
CDR3aa: CASSQAERTVVFF
CDR3nt: TGTGCCAGCAGCCAAGCTGAACGGACTGTAGTTTTCTTT

v_gene: TRBV5-1
j_gene: TRBJ2-3
d_gene: TRBD2
abundance: few
CDR3aa: CASRLAGLADTQYF
CDR3nt: TGCGCCAGCAGGCTAGCGGGATTGGCAGATACGCAGTATTTT

v_gene: TRBV12-2
j_gene: TRBJ2-7
d_gene: -
abundance: -
CDR3aa: CASRLALGLAGHLPSYEQYF
CDR3nt: TGTGCAAGTCGCTTAGCGCTAGGACTAGCGGGACACCTACCCTCCTACGAGCAGTACTTC

v_gene: TRBV6-4
j_gene: TRBJ2-2
d_gene: -
abundance: -
CDR3aa: CASSDGSDTGELFF
CDR3nt: TGTGCCAGCAGTGACGGTAGCGATACCGGGGAGCTGTTTTTT

v_gene: TRBV5-1
j_gene: TRBJ1-1
d_gene: TRBD1
abundance: -
CDR3aa: CASSGQGWTEAFF
CDR3nt: TGCGCCAGCAGCGGACAGGGATGGACTGAAGCTTTCTTT

v_gene: TRBV7-3
j_gene: TRBJ2-2
d_gene: TRBD2
abundance: -
CDR3aa: CASSLLAGGNTGELFF
CDR3nt: TGTGCCAGCAGCTTATTAGCGGGGGGTAACACCGGGGAGCTGTTTTTT

v_gene: TRBV18
j_gene: TRBJ1-6
d_gene: TRBD1
abundance: -
CDR3aa: CASSPGQGDNSPLHF
CDR3nt: TGTGCCAGCTCCCCCGGACAGGGTGATAATTCACCCCTCCACTTT

v_gene: TRBV7-2
j_gene: TRBJ2-3
d_gene: -
abundance: few
CDR3aa: CASSLVPPSSTSTDTQYF
CDR3nt: TGTGCCAGCAGCTTAGTTCCCCCTAGCAGCACTAGCACAGATACGCAGTATTTT

v_gene: TRBV7-2
j_gene: TRBJ1-6
d_gene: -
abundance: -
CDR3aa: CASSLEQGNSPLHF
CDR3nt: TGTGCCAGCAGCTTAGAGCAGGGTAATTCACCCCTCCACTTT

v_gene: TRBV6-4
j_gene: TRBJ2-1
d_gene: -
abundance: -
CDR3aa: CASSVGKGEQFF
CDR3nt: TGTGCCAGCAGTGTCGGGAAGGGTGAGCAGTTCTTC

v_gene: TRBV27
j_gene: TRBJ2-7
d_gene: -
abundance: -
CDR3aa: CASSSPSESYEQYF
CDR3nt: TGTGCCAGCAGTTCCCCTTCGGAGTCCTACGAGCAGTACTTC

v_gene: TRBV27
j_gene: TRBJ2-1
d_gene: TRBD1
abundance: once
CDR3aa: CASLPDENRGNEQFF
CDR3nt: TGTGCCAGTCTCCCGGACGAAAACAGGGGCAATGAGCAGTTCTTC

v_gene: TRBV5-1
j_gene: TRBJ1-2
d_gene: -
abundance: -
CDR3aa: CASSLTGGRANYGYTF
CDR3nt: TGCGCCAGCAGCTTGACGGGGGGGAGAGCTAACTATGGCTACACCTTC

v_gene: TRBV2
j_gene: TRBJ1-5
d_gene: TRBD1
abundance: -
CDR3aa: CATRTGDGQPQHF
CDR3nt: TGTGCCACCCGGACAGGGGACGGTCAGCCCCAGCATTTT

v_gene: TRBV19
j_gene: TRBJ1-1
d_gene: TRBD1
abundance: -
CDR3aa: CAGKTGTHPNTEAFF
CDR3nt: TGTGCCGGAAAGACAGGGACCCACCCCAACACTGAAGCTTTCTTT

v_gene: TRBV2
j_gene: TRBJ2-7
d_gene: -
abundance: -
CDR3aa: CASKQVRDGEQYF
CDR3nt: TGTGCCAGCAAACAGGTCCGCGACGGAGAGCAGTACTTC

v_gene: TRBV19
j_gene: TRBJ1-1
d_gene: TRBD1
abundance: -
CDR3aa: CATNGQVNTEAFF
CDR3nt: TGTGCCACCAACGGACAGGTGAACACTGAAGCTTTCTTT

v_gene: TRBV4-1
j_gene: TRBJ1-3
d_gene: -
abundance: -
CDR3aa: CASSQVIAGISSGNTIYF
CDR3nt: TGCGCCAGCAGCCAAGTAATCGCAGGGATAAGCTCTGGAAACACCATATATTTT

v_gene: TRBV7-3
j_gene: TRBJ2-5
d_gene: -
abundance: -
CDR3aa: CASSPMKSDQETQYF
CDR3nt: TGTGCCAGCAGCCCCATGAAAAGCGACCAAGAGACCCAGTACTTC

v_gene: TRBV30
j_gene: TRBJ2-1
d_gene: TRBD2
abundance: once
CDR3aa: CAWREGTSGIYNEQFF
CDR3nt: TGTGCCTGGAGGGAAGGGACTAGCGGGATCTACAATGAGCAGTTCTTC

v_gene: TRBV7-2
j_gene: TRBJ1-5
d_gene: -
abundance: -
CDR3aa: CASSLVAGYSNQPQHF
CDR3nt: TGTGCCAGCAGCTTAGTTGCAGGTTATAGCAATCAGCCCCAGCATTTT

v_gene: TRBV5-1
j_gene: TRBJ2-7
d_gene: -
abundance: -
CDR3aa: CASSSVDNVIYEQYF
CDR3nt: TGCGCCAGCAGCTCGGTGGACAACGTGATCTACGAGCAGTACTTC

v_gene: TRBV6-5
j_gene: TRBJ2-7
d_gene: TRBD1
abundance: -
CDR3aa: CASSLGQGAGYEQYF
CDR3nt: TGTGCCAGCAGTCTGGGACAGGGGGCTGGATACGAGCAGTACTTC

v_gene: TRBV11-2
j_gene: TRBJ2-7
d_gene: -
abundance: few
CDR3aa: CASSLGGATTYEQYF
CDR3nt: TGTGCCAGCAGCTTAGGGGGAGCGACCACCTACGAGCAGTACTTC

v_gene: TRBV7-9
j_gene: TRBJ1-6
d_gene: -
abundance: -
CDR3aa: CASSLFGGSPLHF
CDR3nt: TGTGCCAGCAGCTTGTTCGGGGGTTCACCCCTCCACTTT

v_gene: TRBV29-1
j_gene: TRBJ2-7
d_gene: TRBD1
abundance: -
CDR3aa: CSVEDPGQGVNEQYF
CDR3nt: TGCAGCGTTGAAGATCCGGGACAGGGGGTCAACGAGCAGTACTTC

v_gene: TRBV9
j_gene: TRBJ1-3
d_gene: -
abundance: few
CDR3aa: CASSDPTGSGNTIYF
CDR3nt: TGTGCCAGCAGCGACCCCACAGGTTCGGGAAACACCATATATTTT

v_gene: TRBV9
j_gene: TRBJ2-7
d_gene: -
abundance: -
CDR3aa: CASSAGWGGYEQYF
CDR3nt: TGTGCCAGCAGCGCTGGGTGGGGAGGCTACGAGCAGTACTTC

v_gene: TRBV6-5
j_gene: TRBJ2-5
d_gene: -
abundance: -
CDR3aa: CASSYSGTWFYQTQYF
CDR3nt: TGTGCCAGCAGTTACTCGGGGACTTGGTTTTACCAGACCCAGTACTTC

v_gene: TRBV30
j_gene: TRBJ2-2
d_gene: TRBD2
abundance: -
CDR3aa: CAWSVLSGWTGELFF
CDR3nt: TGTGCCTGGAGTGTCCTTAGCGGGTGGACCGGGGAGCTGTTTTTT

v_gene: TRBV5-1
j_gene: TRBJ2-2
d_gene: TRBD2
abundance: -
CDR3aa: CASNLGGPGELFF
CDR3nt: TGCGCCAGCAACTTGGGAGGGCCCGGGGAGCTGTTTTTT

v_gene: TRBV7-9
j_gene: TRBJ2-7
d_gene: -
abundance: -
CDR3aa: CASSYPTDHEQYF
CDR3nt: TGTGCCAGCAGCTACCCGACAGATCACGAGCAGTACTTC

v_gene: TRBV5-6
j_gene: TRBJ1-4
d_gene: TRBD1
abundance: -
CDR3aa: CASSFMDREKLFF
CDR3nt: TGTGCCAGCAGCTTTATGGACAGGGAAAAACTGTTTTTT

v_gene: TRBV19
j_gene: TRBJ1-2
d_gene: -
abundance: few
CDR3aa: CASSGRGHYGYTF
CDR3nt: TGTGCCAGTAGCGGGAGGGGCCACTATGGCTACACCTTC

v_gene: TRBV29-1
j_gene: TRBJ1-3
d_gene: -
abundance: -
CDR3aa: CSALKGRNTIYF
CDR3nt: TGCAGCGCCCTAAAGGGGAGAAACACCATATATTTT

v_gene: TRBV5-1
j_gene: TRBJ1-1
d_gene: TRBD1
abundance: -
CDR3aa: CASSWGTGGRVRTEAFF
CDR3nt: TGCGCCAGCAGCTGGGGAACAGGGGGCAGGGTACGGACTGAAGCTTTCTTT

v_gene: TRBV29-1
j_gene: TRBJ1-1
d_gene: -
abundance: -
CDR3aa: CSVVGSQNTEAFF
CDR3nt: TGCAGCGTTGTGGGCAGTCAGAACACTGAAGCTTTCTTT

v_gene: TRBV2
j_gene: TRBJ1-1
d_gene: TRBD1
abundance: -
CDR3aa: CASSVGTVEAFF
CDR3nt: TGTGCCAGCAGTGTCGGGACAGTTGAAGCTTTCTTT

v_gene: TRBV19
j_gene: TRBJ1-2
d_gene: -
abundance: -
CDR3aa: CASTNQAANYGYTF
CDR3nt: TGTGCCAGTACGAACCAGGCTGCGAACTATGGCTACACCTTC

v_gene: TRBV7-2
j_gene: TRBJ1-1
d_gene: -
abundance: -
CDR3aa: CASSKQGFDTEAFF
CDR3nt: TGTGCCAGCAGCAAACAGGGATTCGACACTGAAGCTTTCTTT

v_gene: TRBV5-1
j_gene: TRBJ1-1
d_gene: TRBD1
abundance: -
CDR3aa: CASSLRQGIMNTEAFF
CDR3nt: TGCGCCAGCAGCCTGCGACAGGGGATTATGAACACTGAAGCTTTCTTT

v_gene: TRBV10-3
j_gene: TRBJ2-5
d_gene: TRBD1
abundance: few
CDR3aa: CAIGGGQGQETQYF
CDR3nt: TGTGCCATCGGAGGGGGACAGGGGCAAGAGACCCAGTACTTC

v_gene: TRBV19
j_gene: TRBJ2-7
d_gene: TRBD1
abundance: few
CDR3aa: CASTPGTGNTYEQYF
CDR3nt: TGTGCCAGTACTCCGGGGACAGGGAATACCTACGAGCAGTACTTC

v_gene: TRBV2
j_gene: TRBJ1-5
d_gene: -
abundance: -
CDR3aa: CASSQGSLGNQPQHF
CDR3nt: TGTGCCAGCAGCCAGGGATCCCTCGGCAATCAGCCCCAGCATTTT

v_gene: TRBV15
j_gene: TRBJ2-5
d_gene: TRBD2
abundance: -
CDR3aa: CATSARTRREVEQYF
CDR3nt: TGTGCCACCAGCGCTCGGACTAGGAGGGAGGTTGAGCAGTACTTC

v_gene: TRBV7-9
j_gene: TRBJ2-3
d_gene: TRBD2
abundance: -
CDR3aa: CASRAGGPDTQYF
CDR3nt: TGTGCCAGCAGGGCGGGAGGACCAGATACGCAGTATTTT

v_gene: TRBV5-1
j_gene: TRBJ2-7
d_gene: TRBD1
abundance: -
CDR3aa: CASSNRQGAHEQYF
CDR3nt: TGCGCCAGCAGCAACCGACAGGGGGCCCACGAGCAGTACTTC

v_gene: TRBV7-9
j_gene: TRBJ2-3
d_gene: TRBD2
abundance: once
CDR3aa: CASSLEGTRADTQYF
CDR3nt: TGTGCCAGCAGCTTAGAGGGGACTAGGGCAGATACGCAGTATTTT

v_gene: TRBV28
j_gene: TRBJ2-7
d_gene: -
abundance: -
CDR3aa: CASSLGVPGEQYF
CDR3nt: TGTGCCAGCAGTTTGGGAGTTCCCGGCGAGCAGTACTTC

v_gene: TRBV13
j_gene: TRBJ2-2
d_gene: -
abundance: -
CDR3aa: CASSSGGSGELFF
CDR3nt: TGTGCCAGCAGCTCCGGAGGATCCGGGGAGCTGTTTTTT

v_gene: TRBV6-5
j_gene: TRBJ2-7
d_gene: -
abundance: -
CDR3aa: CASSKSTIDEQYF
CDR3nt: TGTGCCAGCAGCAAGTCCACAATCGACGAGCAGTACTTC